This TCR beta chain was retrieved from a study of regulatory T cells in long-lasting Graves disease. This clonotype was seen more than once but under ten times. Through Arm-PCR of CDR3 regions and iRepertoire HTBI primers, TCR beta libraries were built. As handled by the study authors: Analysis of the samples identified under 80 TRBV and around 13 TRBJ segments. TCRdb itself ran the multiplex PCR reads through MiXCR, one entry per CDR3 protein. The V and J calls were not made by the authors but by TCRdb's processing. The repertoire holds 400,000 to 500,000 distinct CDR3 sequences, with 14% as singletons. Time point reported: newly diagnosed GD, antithyroid drugs for less than 3 months. Following extraction of RNA from PBMCs, that RNA was used to make the TCR library. American Thyroid Association guidelines were used to diagnose Graves' disease. These sequences were also reported in another study, on T cells in Graves' hyperthyroidism and ophthalmopathy.

This sequence originates from a woman aged 45-65 years with Graves disease. The starting material was peripheral blood mononuclear cells (PBMCs), obtained at new diagnosis, from a patient treated with antithyroid drugs.

The CDR3 nucleotides are TGCGCCAGCAGGTTTAGGACAGACTCCTACGAGCAGTACTTC. Protein sequence: CASRFRTDSYEQYF. The chain combines TRBV5-1 with TRBJ2-7, with D possibly TRBD1 on 6 matching bases. Germline V gene sequence: CDR1 SGHRS, CDR2 YFSETQ. CDR3 size: 14 residues. Deletions cut 5 bases from V and 0 bases from J, with 12 bases between.